These 13 T cell receptor beta chains were all obtained from the same sample, sequenced in a study of CD8+CD57+ T cells in acquired aplastic anemia. It was genomic DNA that served as the template for profiling TCR beta VDJ and CDR3. TCRdb re-called the reads through MiXCR, storing one row per CDR3 protein. The sample has 150,000 to 200,000 distinct CDR3 sequences; just under 50% are singletons. CD8+CD57+ cell expansion, shown by flow cytometry, had occurred in the patients selected for sequencing. Sequencing was done on a sample of sorted CD4+, CD8+, or CD8+CD57+ T cells (not recorded which) from PBMCs. Every receptor here comes from a human donor with aplastic anemia.

This clonotype has just a few counts. The chain uses TRBV27 and TRBJ2-7; the D is unclear. The germline CDR1 and CDR2 sequences are MNHEY and SMNVEV (reference sequence). CDR3 length: 12 residues. This CDR3 reads CVPPGGYYEQYF. DNA of the CDR3: TGTGTCCCGCCCGGCGGCTACTACGAGCAGTACTTC.

This sequence joins TRBV20-1 and TRBJ1-5, with a tentative D call TRBD1 (5 bases). The germline CDR1 and CDR2 sequences are DFQATT and SNEGSKA (reference sequence). Trimming pared 0 bases from V and 6 bases from J, leaving 12 bases between. The CDR3 is 14 residues long. The CDR3 region is CSARDFQGGQPQHF. The CDR3 DNA reads as TGCAGTGCTAGAGATTTCCAGGGCGGTCAGCCCCAGCATTTT.

This clonotype was observed at least ten times. V is TRBV9 and J is TRBJ1-3; D not resolved. Trimming removed 4 bases at V and 1 base at J, with 9 bases between. Looked up from germline, CDR1 is SGDLS and CDR2 is YYNGEE. CDR3 length: 14 amino acids. The CDR3 sequence: CASSRQVSGNTIYF. CDR3 nucleotide sequence: TGTGCCAGCAGCCGCCAGGTGTCTGGAAACACCATATATTTT.

The chain links TRBV29-1 to TRBJ2-5; 7 nucleotides align to TRBD1. Unmatched junction bases numbered 5, after V lost 0 bases and J lost 4 bases. This CDR3 has 14 amino acids. In germline, CDR1 is SQVTM, CDR2 ANQGSEA. The CDR3 region is CSVEDGAGGETQYF. In DNA form, the CDR3 reads TGCAGCGTTGAAGATGGGGCAGGGGGAGAGACCCAGTACTTC.

Concerning this clonotype: This may be a read error: a much more frequent sequence differs by one nucleotide. The chain combines TRBV13 with TRBJ2-3; the D call may be TRBD1 or TRBD2 (5 bases each). The V gene's germline CDR1 is PRHDT and CDR2 FYEKMQ (reference sequence). The CDR3 loop spans 14 amino acids. The CDR3 DNA reads TGTGCCAGCAGCTCAGACGGACTCACAGGTACGCAGTATTTT. Its protein product is CASSSDGLTGTQYF. The complete variable domain, with remaining parts taken from reference TRBV13 and TRBJ2-3, reads AAGVIQSPRHLIKEKRETATLKCYPIPRHDTVYWYQQGPGQDPQFLISFYEKMQSDKGSIPDRFSAQQFSDYHSELNMSSLELGDSALYFCASSSDGLTGTQYFGPGTRLTVL.

This chain joins TRBV15 and TRBJ2-2, with D possibly matching TRBD1 (6 bases). This CDR3 contains 16 residues. In germline, CDR1 is LNHNV, CDR2 YYDKDF (reference sequence). V was cut by 1 base and J by 12 bases, with 21 bases left in between. For the CDR3, the DNA is TGTGCCACCAGCAGAGCCAGCTCTCAGGGGACACTGAAGCTGTTTTTT. It codes for CATSRASSQGTLKLFF.

CDR3 sequence reads: CASSVDTGQGYEQYF. Here the CDR3 DNA reads TGTGCCAGCAGTGTAGATACGGGACAGGGCTACGAGCAGTACTTC. V gene TRBV2 combines with J gene TRBJ2-7; 9 nucleotides align to TRBD1. The trim removed 4 bases at V and 3 bases at J, leaving 7 bases unmatched. CDR1 and CDR2 from the germline V gene are SNHLY and FYNNEI. This CDR3 is built from 15 residues.

J is TRBJ1-4 and V is TRBV12-3 or TRBV12-4; TRBD1 matches 8 bases. The CDR3 consists of 15 residues. V gave up 4 bases and J gave up 4 bases; unmatched junction bases: 5. CDR3 loop: CASSYNRGGNEKLFF. CDR3 nucleotide sequence: TGTGCCAGCAGTTATAACAGGGGGGGTAATGAAAAACTGTTTTTT.

This rearrangement joins TRBV4-2 to TRBJ1-2, with D tentatively TRBD1 (5 bases). Germline values: CDR1 LGHNA, CDR2 YNFKEQ. The V end was cut by 6 bases, the J end by 4 bases, with 12 bases between. The CDR3 is made up of 13 amino acids. The CDR3 loop is CASRAGRGYGYTF. The CDR3 nucleotides read TGTGCCAGCAGAGCGGGACGGGGCTATGGCTACACCTTC.

This clonotype was observed a single time. The rearrangement joins TRBV20-1 to TRBJ2-1, with D possibly being TRBD1 or TRBD2 (7 bases each). V lost 0 bases and J 3 bases, leaving 15 bases between the germline ends. CDR3 length: 16 amino acids. Germline CDR1 and CDR2: DFQATT and SNEGSKA (reference sequence). This chain's CDR3 is CSAREAGGGIYNEQFF. CDR3 DNA: TGCAGTGCTAGAGAGGCAGGGGGGGGGATCTACAATGAGCAGTTCTTC.

This clonotype has only a few counts. The chain joins TRBV12-3 or TRBV12-4 to TRBJ2-3; 8 bases are a match to TRBD2. CDR3 length: 17 amino acids. V lost 3 bases to trimming and J lost 0 bases; unmatched junction nucleotides: 8. The CDR3 DNA sequence: TGTGCCAGCAGTTTCAAGACTAGCGAATCTAGCACAGATACGCAGTATTTT. Protein: CASSFKTSESSTDTQYF.

The chain uses TRBV19 and TRBJ1-6; TRBD1 aligns across 9 bases. The J segment lost 12 bases and the V segment lost 9 bases, leaving 3 bases of the junction unmatched. The CDR3 consists of 11 residues. Germline CDR1 and CDR2: LNHDA and SQIVND (reference sequence). The CDR3 DNA follows: TGTGCCAGCCAGGACAGGGGACCCCTCCACTTT. Translation gives CASQDRGPLHF.

This clonotype was recorded at least ten times. The rearrangement joins TRBV25-1 to TRBJ1-4, with D possibly matching TRBD1 (5 bases). Looked up from germline, CDR1 is MGHDK and CDR2 is SYGVNS. CDR3 length: 15 amino acids. V lost 6 bases and J 0 bases, leaving 11 bases between the germline ends. The CDR3 sequence is CASSGGGATNEKLFF. The CDR3 region has the DNA TGTGCCAGCAGCGGGGGGGGAGCAACTAATGAAAAACTGTTTTTT.